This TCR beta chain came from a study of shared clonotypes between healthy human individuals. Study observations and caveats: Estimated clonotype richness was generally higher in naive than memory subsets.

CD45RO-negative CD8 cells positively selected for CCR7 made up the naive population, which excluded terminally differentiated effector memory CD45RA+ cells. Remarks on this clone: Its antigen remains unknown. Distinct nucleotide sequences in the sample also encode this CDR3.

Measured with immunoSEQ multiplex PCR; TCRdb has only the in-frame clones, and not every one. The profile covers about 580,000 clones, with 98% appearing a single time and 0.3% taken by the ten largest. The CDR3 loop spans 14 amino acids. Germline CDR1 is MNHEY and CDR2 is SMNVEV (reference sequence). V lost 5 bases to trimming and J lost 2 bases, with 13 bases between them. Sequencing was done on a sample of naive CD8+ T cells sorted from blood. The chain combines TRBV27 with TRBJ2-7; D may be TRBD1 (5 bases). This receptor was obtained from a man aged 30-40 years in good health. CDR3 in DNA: TGTGCCAGCAGTAGGGAAGGGGTAACCTACGAGCAGTACTTC. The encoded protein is CASSREGVTYEQYF.